The 14 T cell receptor beta chains below all came from one sample that was sequenced in a study of blood T cell repertoires in COVID-19 (TCRdb year 2020). Library construction relied on the immunoSEQ multiplex PCR assay. Imported from immuneACCESS, the table was reduced by TCRdb to in-frame sequences with V and J called. These copies leave out some clones; in studies compared against another copy, an unresolved V gene accounts for under half, and the cause of the remainder is not known. Present in this sample are about 140,000 clones, 80% to 85% of which were seen just once. Approximately 3.9% of the sample rests with the top ten. Sample: peripheral blood. Receptor source: a woman aged 60-75 years with acute or convalescent COVID-19.

The chain has TRBV2 and TRBJ2-7; perhaps TRBD1 as D (6 bases). CDR3 length: 13 amino acids. The V gene lost 2 bases and the J gene lost 4 bases, with 9 bases spanning the gap. Germline lookup yields CDR1 SNHLY and CDR2 FYNNEI. The CDR3, as DNA: TGTGCCAGCAGTGAAATCGGGACATACGAGCAGTACTTC. Its translation: CASSEIGTYEQYF.

This chain joins TRBV5-4 and TRBJ2-3; D possibly corresponds to TRBD2 (5 bases). Germline loops: CDR1 SGHNT, CDR2 YYREEE (reference sequence). Trimming shortened V by 4 bases and J by 2 bases, and 17 bases separated the two germline ends. The CDR3 contains 16 residues. CDR3 in amino acids: CASSASGGSLTDTQYF. As DNA, the CDR3 is TGTGCCAGCAGCGCCTCTGGAGGCTCCCTCACAGATACGCAGTATTTT.

This chain joins TRBV28 and TRBJ1-4, with TRBD1 identical over 9 bases. This CDR3 is built from 17 residues. Germline values: CDR1 MDHEN, CDR2 SYDVKM. Trimming took 1 base from V and 5 from J; bases not matched to a gene: 8. CDR3 protein: CASSLYPLGQGNEKLFF. The CDR3 region has the DNA TGTGCCAGCAGTTTATACCCCCTCGGACAGGGGAATGAAAAACTGTTTTTT.

The chain recombines TRBV7-9 with TRBJ1-2; unclear D gene. The V gene's germline CDR1 is SEHNR and CDR2 FQNEAQ (reference sequence). The CDR3 runs 15 residues. V lost 1 base, J lost 4 bases, and 13 bases lay in between. In nucleotides, the CDR3 is TGTGCCAGCAGCTTAGGGGGAGCCCGTGGCTATGGCTACACCTTC. Translating gives CASSLGGARGYGYTF.

The rearrangement links TRBV5-4 to TRBJ1-1, with 9 bases aligning to TRBD1. Unmatched junction bases numbered 4, after V lost 3 bases and J lost 4 bases. CDR1 SGHNT and CDR2 YYREEE come from the germline V gene (reference sequence). This CDR3 is built from 14 residues. The CDR3 region is CASSYRGRVTEAFF. CDR3 nucleotides: TGTGCCAGCAGCTACAGGGGGCGCGTCACTGAAGCTTTCTTT.

V gene TRBV24-1 combines with J gene TRBJ2-1; 8 nucleotides align to TRBD2. Germline lookup yields CDR1 KGHDR and CDR2 SFDVKD. The CDR3 totals 17 residues. J gave up 5 bases and V 2 bases, and 10 bases lay outside the gene matches. CDR3 nucleotide sequence: TGTGCCACCAGTGATTCTACGGGACTAGGCTCACACAATGAGCAGTTCTTC. Translation gives CATSDSTGLGSHNEQFF.

The chain couples TRBV28 to TRBJ1-5; perhaps TRBD1 as D (5 bases). Germline V lookup: CDR1 MDHEN, CDR2 SYDVKM. The CDR3 covers 13 residues. The V gene lost 2 bases and the J gene lost 9 bases, with 11 bases spanning the gap. The CDR3 DNA follows: TGTGCCAGCAGTTTAGCCACAGGCGGGCCCCAGCATTTT. Translated, it gives CASSLATGGPQHF. Using reference TRBV28 and TRBJ1-5 for the parts outside the CDR3, the full variable domain is DVKVTQSSRYLVKRTGEKVFLECVQDMDHENMFWYRQDPGLGLRLIYFSYDVKMKEKGDIPEGYSVSREKKERFSLILESASTNQTSMYLCASSLATGGPQHFGDGTRLSIL.

This rearrangement joins TRBV18 to TRBJ2-3, with TRBD2 as a possible D gene (6 bases). Per the germline V gene, CDR1 is KGHSH and CDR2 is LQKENI. V was cut by 6 bases and J by 1 base, with 14 bases left in between. The CDR3 has 15 amino acids. As DNA, the CDR3 is TGTGCCAGCTCTCTTAGCGGTCGTGGCACAGATACGCAGTATTTT. It codes for CASSLSGRGTDTQYF.

This chain links TRBV6-2 or TRBV6-3 with TRBJ1-3; TRBD1 is a possible D gene (6 bases). The CDR3 has 15 residues. With 5 bases removed from V and 0 bases from J, the gap between germline ends came to 11 bases. Germline CDR1 and CDR2: MNHEY and SVGEGT. The CDR3 spells CASSAQGSSGNTIYF. CDR3 DNA sequence: TGTGCCAGCAGTGCACAGGGATCCTCTGGAAACACCATATATTTT.

The chain couples TRBV27 to TRBJ2-2; 7 bases map to TRBD2. J was trimmed by 2 bases and V by 5 bases; bases with no gene match: 11. The CDR3 runs to 17 residues. Germline CDR1 MNHEY, CDR2 SMNVEV (reference sequence). The CDR3 DNA reads as TGTGCCAGCAGTGGGGAGGGGCTAGCGGTAAACACCGGGGAGCTGTTTTTT. Translating it yields CASSGEGLAVNTGELFF.

This clone was seen once. The chain employs TRBV28 and TRBJ2-7, with 7 bases lining up with TRBD2. Losses at the gene ends were 0 bases for V and 0 bases for J; bases not matched to a gene: 2. Germline V gives CDR1 MDHEN, CDR2 SYDVKM. The CDR3 covers 15 residues. CDR3 in amino acids: CASSLWGGSSYEQYF. CDR3 in DNA: TGTGCCAGCAGTTTATGGGGGGGGAGCTCCTACGAGCAGTACTTC. Together with reference TRBV28 and TRBJ2-7, the CDR3 gives the full variable domain: DVKVTQSSRYLVKRTGEKVFLECVQDMDHENMFWYRQDPGLGLRLIYFSYDVKMKEKGDIPEGYSVSREKKERFSLILESASTNQTSMYLCASSLWGGSSYEQYFGPGTRLTVT.

The gene calls are TRBV10-3 and TRBJ2-3, with 7 bases fitting TRBD2. Germline trimming cut 8 bases from V and 3 bases from J; bases unmatched to any gene: 17. CDR1 ENHRY and CDR2 SYGVKD come from the germline V gene. This CDR3 comprises 17 residues. The CDR3 protein is CAIQKNSAGAGTDTQYF. Written as DNA, the CDR3 is TGTGCCATCCAGAAAAACTCGGCGGGAGCCGGAACAGATACGCAGTATTTT.

The chain uses TRBV5-1 and TRBJ1-1; D is unclear. The germline CDR1 and CDR2 sequences are SGHRS and YFSETQ. The CDR3 has 13 residues. V dropped 2 bases and J dropped 1 base, with 6 bases sitting between them. The CDR3 is CASSLMRNTEAFF. CDR3 nucleotide sequence: TGCGCCAGCAGCTTAATGAGGAACACTGAAGCTTTCTTT.

The chain recombines TRBV10-1 with TRBJ2-1, with 7 bases identical to TRBD2. The CDR3 runs to 13 residues. Germline V lookup: CDR1 WNHNN, CDR2 SYGVQD (reference sequence). With 5 bases clipped from V and 6 bases from J, the junction kept 4 bases outside the gene matches. The CDR3 spells CASSTSGVNEQFF. In nucleotides, the CDR3 is TGCGCCAGCAGTACCAGCGGGGTCAATGAGCAGTTCTTC.